This T cell receptor beta chain was sequenced during a study of shared clonotypes between healthy human individuals. Naive-designated CD8 cells lacked CD45RO, were positively enriched for CCR7, and omitted terminally differentiated effector memory CD45RA+ cells. The ends were cut back, 2 bases at V and 5 bases at J, with 22 bases in the middle. The CDR3 runs to 18 residues. Germline CDR1 SNHLY, CDR2 FYNNEI. Sequencing used immunoSEQ multiplex PCR; TCRdb keeps in-frame clones, though not all of them. The sample yields fewer than 1 million clones, about 96% seen once. The TCR comes from a man under 40 in good health. The specimen was naive CD8+ T cells sorted from blood. The rearrangement joins TRBV2 to TRBJ2-1; maybe TRBD1 (6 bases). The CDR3 sequence is CASSEILGGAGGNNEQFF. The CDR3 DNA reads as TGTGCCAGCAGTGAAATTCTTGGGGGCGCAGGAGGTAACAATGAGCAGTTCTTC. Filled out from reference TRBV2 and TRBJ2-1, the complete variable domain reads EPEVTQTPSHQVTQMGQEVILRCVPISNHLYFYWYRQILGQKVEFLVSFYNNEISEKSEIFDDQFSVERPDGSNFTLKIRSTKLEDSAMYFCASSEILGGAGGNNEQFFGPGTRLTVL.